This T cell receptor beta chain was profiled in a study of cytomegalovirus exposure and HLA in healthy donors. The PCR contained 60 Vbeta and 13 Jbeta primers. Libraries were prepared by immunoSEQ multiplex PCR; TCRdb keeps only in-frame clonotypes and omits some of them. The sample includes 100,000 to 150,000 clones, roughly four fifths of them seen just once. V lost 6 bases, J lost 4 bases, and 9 bases lay in between. Germline V CDR1 and CDR2: MNHNY, SVGAGI (reference sequence). This CDR3 region has 12 residues. Study-wide findings and caveats: An analysis done earlier found most TCR beta V segments productive about 87% or about 30% of the time.

For this clone: Its antigen remains unidentified.

The sequenced material came from PBMCs. The sequence was obtained from a woman aged 40 to 50 in good health and CMV-seropositive. The rearrangement joins TRBV6-6 to TRBJ1-2; a weak D match, TRBD1 (5 bases). CDR3 nucleotide sequence: TGTGCCAGCAGGAGACAGACCTATGGCTACACCTTC. Translating gives CASRRQTYGYTF.